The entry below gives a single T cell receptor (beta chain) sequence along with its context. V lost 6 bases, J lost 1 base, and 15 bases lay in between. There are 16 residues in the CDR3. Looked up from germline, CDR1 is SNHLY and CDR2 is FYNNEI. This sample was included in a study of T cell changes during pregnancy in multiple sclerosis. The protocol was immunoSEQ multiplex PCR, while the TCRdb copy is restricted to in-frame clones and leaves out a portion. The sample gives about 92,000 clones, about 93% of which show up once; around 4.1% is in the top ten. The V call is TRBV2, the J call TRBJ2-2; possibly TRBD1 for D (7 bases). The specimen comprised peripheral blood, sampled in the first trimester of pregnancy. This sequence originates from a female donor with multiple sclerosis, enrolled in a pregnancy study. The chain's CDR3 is CASSTEGAVNTGELFF. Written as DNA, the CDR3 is TGTGCCAGCAGCACGGAGGGGGCAGTGAACACCGGGGAGCTGTTTTTT.